This T cell receptor (beta chain) was sequenced in a study of T cells in localized non-small cell lung cancer. Overall study findings and caveats: T cell clonality was highest in uninvolved adjacent lung, above tumor. In adjacent lung, a median around 55 of the top 100 tumor clones were found.

Only in-frame clones appear in the TCRdb table, and some are missing; sequencing was by immunoSEQ multiplex PCR. The profile shows approximately 80,000 clones, more than 75% of them singletons. Regarding this clone: Its specificity is unknown.

Losses at the gene ends were 5 bases for V and 0 bases for J; bases not matched to a gene: 6. This CDR3 has 17 amino acids. Germline V gene data show CDR1 as MDHEN and CDR2 as SYDVKM. This clonotype was obtained from a female donor of 60 years or more with stage I lung adenocarcinoma. The chain joins TRBV28 to TRBJ2-1; TRBD2 matches 11 bases. The input for sequencing was peripheral blood, taken before any cancer treatment. CDR3 sequence: CASSIGTSGFSYNEQFF. CDR3 in DNA: TGTGCCAGCAGTATAGGGACTAGCGGTTTCTCCTACAATGAGCAGTTCTTC.